This passage covers 15 T cell receptor beta chains from one sample sequenced in a study of T-cell memory formation after mild COVID-19. TCRdb reanalysed the 5' RACE reads using MiXCR and keeps one entry per CDR3 protein. The sample has approximately 250,000 distinct CDR3 sequences, around 17% seen once. Material for sequencing was PBMCs or a T cell subset sorted from them (not recorded which). These TCRs come from a young man who had mild COVID-19 (a few samples of this study predate the infection). Cell type and time point are not known.

The rearrangement joins TRBV27 to TRBJ1-6, with D possibly being TRBD1 (5 bases). This CDR3 region has 17 residues. The V end lost 8 bases, the J end lost 7 bases, and 24 bases lay between the germline ends. Per germline, CDR1 MNHEY and CDR2 SMNVEV (reference sequence). The CDR3, as DNA: TGTGCCAGCCGTCAAGGCCGGCTCGGGGGGAGGAATTCACCCCTCCACTTT. Translation gives CASRQGRLGGRNSPLHF.

This chain connects TRBV5-1 to TRBJ2-6; possible D gene TRBD1, 5 bases. This CDR3 spans 15 amino acids. V was trimmed by 3 bases and J by 0 bases, leaving 7 bases between them. CDR1 and CDR2 from the germline V gene are SGHRS and YFSETQ. This CDR3 reads CASSSTDSGANVLTF. For the CDR3, the DNA is TGCGCCAGCAGCTCGACAGACTCTGGGGCCAACGTCCTGACTTTC.

This clonotype was picked up a small number of times. This chain joins TRBV7-9 and TRBJ1-6, with D uncertain. Trimming cost V 6 bases and J 9 bases, with 18 bases left between them. Germline lookup yields CDR1 SEHNR and CDR2 FQNEAQ (reference sequence). This CDR3 is built from 15 residues. The CDR3 sequence: CASRTTSMILSPLHF. The CDR3 DNA sequence: TGTGCCAGCAGAACAACCTCCATGATTCTTTCACCCCTCCACTTT.

This clonotype was seen a handful of times. The V call is TRBV6-1, the J call TRBJ2-4, with D perhaps TRBD2 (6 bases). This CDR3 has 15 residues. Between the trimmed V and J ends, which lost 3 bases and 1 base, there was a span of 10 bases. Germline loops: CDR1 MNHNS, CDR2 SASEGT. The CDR3 reads CASSEGGAAKNIQYF. CDR3 sequence (DNA): TGTGCCAGCAGTGAGGGCGGGGCGGCCAAAAACATTCAGTACTTC.

The CDR3 coding sequence is TGTGCCAGCAGTAGTCTCCAGGGTCGGAATCAGCCCCAGCATTTT. Protein: CASSSLQGRNQPQHF. This chain connects TRBV27 to TRBJ1-5, with a tentative D call TRBD1 (5 bases). The germline V and J ends were trimmed by 5 bases and 4 bases, with 15 bases remaining between them. The germline CDR1 and CDR2 sequences are MNHEY and SMNVEV (reference sequence). CDR3 length: 15 residues.

This clonotype was detected many times. The genes are TRBV7-2 and TRBJ1-1; D remains unclear. The V and J ends lost 3 bases and 6 bases respectively, with 11 bases between them. The CDR3 contains 13 residues. Germline CDR1 and CDR2: SGHTA and FQGNSA. The CDR3 is CASSFRRESEAFF. CDR3 DNA: TGTGCCAGCAGCTTTAGGAGGGAATCTGAAGCTTTCTTT.

The chain uses TRBV7-6 and TRBJ1-1; D is undetermined. The germline V and J ends were trimmed by 0 bases and 5 bases, with 10 bases remaining between them. CDR3 size: 14 residues. Germline V gene lookup returns CDR1 SGHVS and CDR2 FNYEAQ. CDR3 DNA: TGTGCCAGCAGCTTAGCCAGCCTGGGGACTGAAGCTTTCTTT. This translates into CASSLASLGTEAFF.

V gene TRBV5-1 combines with J gene TRBJ1-1; D is ambiguous. Germline values: CDR1 SGHRS, CDR2 YFSETQ. The CDR3 runs 14 residues. V was pared by 4 bases and J by 7 bases, with 17 bases between. CDR3 sequence reads: CASSATGSGDEAFF. In DNA form, the CDR3 reads TGCGCCAGCAGCGCAACCGGGAGTGGGGATGAAGCTTTCTTT.

This chain uses TRBV4-3 with TRBJ2-2; no clear D gene. Germline CDR1 and CDR2: LGHNA and YSLEER. The CDR3 contains 13 residues. V lost 0 bases and J 7 bases, leaving 6 bases between the germline ends. CDR3 sequence reads: CASSQEWVGELFF. The CDR3, as DNA: TGCGCCAGCAGCCAAGAATGGGTCGGGGAGCTGTTTTTT.

This clonotype was recorded at least ten times. The gene calls are TRBV7-9 and TRBJ2-3; D is undetermined. Germline V gene data show CDR1 as SEHNR and CDR2 as FQNEAQ (reference sequence). The CDR3 spans 16 residues. V was cut by 2 bases and J by 2 bases, with 14 bases left in between. In DNA, the CDR3 is TGTGCCAGCAGCTTACTGACACTCGTTTACACAGATACGCAGTATTTT. Protein sequence: CASSLLTLVYTDTQYF.

V usage is TRBV7-6 and J usage is TRBJ2-5; 12 bases fit TRBD1. CDR1 is SGHVS and CDR2 is FNYEAQ in the germline V gene. Germline trimming cut 3 bases from V and 5 bases from J; bases unmatched to any gene: 4. The CDR3 consists of 15 residues. The CDR3 reads CASSFGTGGVETQYF. CDR3 DNA: TGTGCCAGCAGCTTCGGGACAGGGGGCGTTGAGACCCAGTACTTC.

This clonotype occurred many times. The chain joins TRBV4-1 to TRBJ1-2; possible D gene TRBD1, 5 bases. The germline V gene encodes CDR1 MGHRA and CDR2 YSYEKL. V dropped 1 base and J dropped 7 bases, with 10 bases sitting between them. CDR3 length: 13 amino acids. The CDR3 is CASSQAGGGGYTF. The DNA for the CDR3 is TGCGCCAGCAGCCAAGCAGGCGGGGGTGGCTACACCTTC.

This clonotype showed up many times. The rearrangement joins TRBV4-3 to TRBJ1-2, with 10 bases matching TRBD1. V lost 4 bases to trimming and J lost 4 bases; unmatched junction nucleotides: 0. There are 13 residues in the CDR3. Per germline, CDR1 LGHNA and CDR2 YSLEER. CDR3 nucleotides: TGCGCCAGCAGCCGGACAGGGGGCTATGGCTACACCTTC. Translation gives CASSRTGGYGYTF.

This clonotype was recorded at least ten times. The chain recombines TRBV6-5 with TRBJ2-4; TRBD1 agrees at 9 bases. Unmatched junction bases numbered 4, after V lost 4 bases and J lost 3 bases. The germline V gene encodes CDR1 MNHEY and CDR2 SVGAGI. The CDR3 loop spans 15 amino acids. CDR3 amino acids: CASSSPGQGKNIQYF. The CDR3 coding sequence is TGTGCCAGCAGTTCCCCGGGACAGGGCAAAAACATTCAGTACTTC.

The V call is TRBV7-2, the J call TRBJ2-7; TRBD1 matches 9 bases. The germline CDR1 and CDR2 sequences are SGHTA and FQGNSA. The CDR3 has 14 amino acids. V lost 5 bases to trimming and J lost 2 bases; unmatched junction nucleotides: 4. CDR3 sequence reads: CASSVTGGAYEQYF. CDR3 nucleotides: TGTGCCAGCAGCGTAACAGGGGGCGCCTACGAGCAGTACTTC.